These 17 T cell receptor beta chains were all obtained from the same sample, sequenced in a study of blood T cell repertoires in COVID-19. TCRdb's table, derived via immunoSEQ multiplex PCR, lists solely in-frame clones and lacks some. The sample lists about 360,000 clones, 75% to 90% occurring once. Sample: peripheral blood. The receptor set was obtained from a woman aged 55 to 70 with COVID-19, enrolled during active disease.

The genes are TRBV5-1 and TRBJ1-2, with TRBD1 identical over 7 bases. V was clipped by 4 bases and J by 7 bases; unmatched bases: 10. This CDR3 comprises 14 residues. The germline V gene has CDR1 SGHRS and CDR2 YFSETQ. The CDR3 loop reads CASSLEQGMIGYTF. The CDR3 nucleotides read TGCGCCAGCAGCCTGGAACAGGGGATGATTGGCTACACCTTC.

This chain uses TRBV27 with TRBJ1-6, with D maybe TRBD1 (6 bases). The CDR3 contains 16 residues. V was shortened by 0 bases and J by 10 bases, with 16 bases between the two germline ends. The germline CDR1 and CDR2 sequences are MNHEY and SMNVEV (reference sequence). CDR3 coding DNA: TGTGCCAGCAGTTTATCCGACAGGTCTTGGGTATCACCCCTCCACTTT. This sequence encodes CASSLSDRSWVSPLHF.

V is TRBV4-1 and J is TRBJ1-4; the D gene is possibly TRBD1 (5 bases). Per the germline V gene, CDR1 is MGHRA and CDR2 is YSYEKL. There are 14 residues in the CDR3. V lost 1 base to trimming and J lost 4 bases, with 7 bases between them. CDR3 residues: CASSQGGGNEKLFF. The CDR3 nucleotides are TGCGCCAGCAGCCAAGGGGGCGGTAATGAAAAACTGTTTTTT.

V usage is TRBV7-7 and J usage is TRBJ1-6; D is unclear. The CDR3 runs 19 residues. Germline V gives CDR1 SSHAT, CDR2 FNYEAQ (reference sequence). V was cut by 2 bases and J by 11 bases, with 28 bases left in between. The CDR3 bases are TGTGCCAGCAGCTTAATTAGCGGGCAGGAAAAGTCTCTCGGTCCACCCCTCCACTTT. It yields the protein CASSLISGQEKSLGPPLHF.

The CDR3 DNA reads as TGTGCCAGCAGCGTAGAAGACAGCCGATTCAATGAGCAGTTCTTC. Translated: CASSVEDSRFNEQFF. The chain uses TRBV9 and TRBJ2-1; TRBD1 is a possible D gene (5 bases). The V end was cut by 0 bases, the J end by 6 bases, with 13 bases between. The germline CDR1 and CDR2 sequences are SGDLS and YYNGEE. This CDR3 region has 15 residues.

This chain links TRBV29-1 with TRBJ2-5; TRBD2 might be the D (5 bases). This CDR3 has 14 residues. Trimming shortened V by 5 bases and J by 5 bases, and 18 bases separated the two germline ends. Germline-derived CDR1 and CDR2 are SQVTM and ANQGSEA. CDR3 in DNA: TGCAGCGTTTACTTAGCGCCCGTGGTGGAGACCCAGTACTTC. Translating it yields CSVYLAPVVETQYF.

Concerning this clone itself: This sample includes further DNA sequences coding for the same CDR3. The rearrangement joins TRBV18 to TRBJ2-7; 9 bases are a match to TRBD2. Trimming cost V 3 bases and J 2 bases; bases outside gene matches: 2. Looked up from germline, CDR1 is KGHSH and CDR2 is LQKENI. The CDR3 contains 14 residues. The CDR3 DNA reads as TGTGCCAGCTCACCGAGCGGGGGGACCTACGAGCAGTACTTC. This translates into CASSPSGGTYEQYF.

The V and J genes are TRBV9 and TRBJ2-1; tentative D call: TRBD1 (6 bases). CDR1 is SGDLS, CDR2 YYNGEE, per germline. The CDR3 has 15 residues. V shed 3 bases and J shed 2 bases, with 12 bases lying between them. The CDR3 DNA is TGTGCCAGCAGCGGGACCGGGACACCCTACAATGAGCAGTTCTTC. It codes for CASSGTGTPYNEQFF.

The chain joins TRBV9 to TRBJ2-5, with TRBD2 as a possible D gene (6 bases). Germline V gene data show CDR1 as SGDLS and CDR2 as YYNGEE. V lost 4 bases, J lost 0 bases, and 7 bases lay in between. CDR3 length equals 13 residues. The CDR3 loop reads CASSRTNQETQYF. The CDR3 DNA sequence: TGTGCCAGCAGCAGGACTAACCAAGAGACCCAGTACTTC.

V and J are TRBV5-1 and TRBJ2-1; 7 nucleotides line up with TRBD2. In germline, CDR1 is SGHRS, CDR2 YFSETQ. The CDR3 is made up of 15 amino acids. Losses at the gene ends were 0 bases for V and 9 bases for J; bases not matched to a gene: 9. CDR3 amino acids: CASSLEGLGTGEQFF. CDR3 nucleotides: TGCGCCAGCAGCTTGGAAGGACTAGGCACCGGTGAGCAGTTCTTC.

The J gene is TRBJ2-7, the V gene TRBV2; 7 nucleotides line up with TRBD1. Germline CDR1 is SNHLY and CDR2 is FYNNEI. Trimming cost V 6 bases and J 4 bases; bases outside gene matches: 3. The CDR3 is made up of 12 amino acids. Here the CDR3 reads CASSGTEYEQYF. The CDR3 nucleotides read TGTGCCAGCAGCGGGACAGAGTACGAGCAGTACTTC.

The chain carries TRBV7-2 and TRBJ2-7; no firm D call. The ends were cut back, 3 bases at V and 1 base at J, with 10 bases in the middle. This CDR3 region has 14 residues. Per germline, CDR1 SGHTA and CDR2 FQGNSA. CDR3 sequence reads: CASSFQSGSYEQYF. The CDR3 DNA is TGTGCCAGCAGCTTCCAATCGGGTTCCTACGAGCAGTACTTC.

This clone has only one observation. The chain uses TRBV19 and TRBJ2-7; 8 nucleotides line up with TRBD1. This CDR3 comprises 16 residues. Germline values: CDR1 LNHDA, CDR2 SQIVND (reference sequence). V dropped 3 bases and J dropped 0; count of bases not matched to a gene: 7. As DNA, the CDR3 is TGTGCCAGTAGTATGGCAGGGGGCCTTACCTCCTACGAGCAGTACTTC. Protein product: CASSMAGGLTSYEQYF.

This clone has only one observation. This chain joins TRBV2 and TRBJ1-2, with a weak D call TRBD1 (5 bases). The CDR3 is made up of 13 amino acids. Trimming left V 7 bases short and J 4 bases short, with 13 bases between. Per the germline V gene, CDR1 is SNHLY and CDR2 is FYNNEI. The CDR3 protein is CASKAGEGYGYTF. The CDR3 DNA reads TGTGCCAGCAAGGCGGGGGAAGGCTATGGCTACACCTTC.

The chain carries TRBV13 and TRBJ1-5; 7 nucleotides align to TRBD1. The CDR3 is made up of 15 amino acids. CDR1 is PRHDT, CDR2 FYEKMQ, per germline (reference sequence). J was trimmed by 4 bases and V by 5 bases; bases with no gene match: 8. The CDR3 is CASSRRDRLNQPQHF. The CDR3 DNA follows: TGTGCCAGCAGCCGTAGGGACAGACTAAATCAGCCCCAGCATTTT.

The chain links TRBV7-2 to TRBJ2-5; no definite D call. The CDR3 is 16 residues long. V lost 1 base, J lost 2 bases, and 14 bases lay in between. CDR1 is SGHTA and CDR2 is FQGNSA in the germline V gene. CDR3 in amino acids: CASSLEVGVNQETQYF. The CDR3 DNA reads TGTGCCAGCAGCTTAGAGGTGGGCGTCAATCAAGAGACCCAGTACTTC.

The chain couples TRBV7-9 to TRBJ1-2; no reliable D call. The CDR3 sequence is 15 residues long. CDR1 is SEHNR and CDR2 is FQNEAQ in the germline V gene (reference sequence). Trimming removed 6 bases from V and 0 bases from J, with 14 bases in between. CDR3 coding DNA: TGTGCCAGCAGTCAAAACAGAGTCCCTAACTATGGCTACACCTTC. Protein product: CASSQNRVPNYGYTF.